This T cell receptor (beta chain) is from a study of CD8 T cells in Susac syndrome (dated 2019 in TCRdb). For context, the study as a whole: Among the Susac syndrome patients who were sequenced, clinically active disease was present in six and clinical remission was observed in roughly 8. Repertoire sequencing was used to test whether CD8+ T cell activation and differentiation in Susac syndrome was antigen driven. Clonality of the CD8+ T cell repertoire was compared between around eleven healthy donors, approximately 14 Susac syndrome patients and some 15 multiple sclerosis patients. At blood withdrawal, Susac syndrome patients were either therapy-naive, taking corticosteroids (in some cases with IVIg as well), or taking IVIg alone. General findings and caveats noted by the study authors: The number of individuals in the TCR sequencing and HLA analysis was recognized as being relatively small. Susac syndrome CD8+ repertoires showed clonal expansion, highest in CD8+ TEMRA cells and greater in clinically active than remitting patients. Sixteen and five Susac-specific public clones were found in the total CD8+ and CD8+ TEMRA repertoires, respectively.

High-throughput TCR beta sequencing profiled peripheral blood CD8+ and CD4+ T cells from healthy donors, Susac syndrome patients and multiple sclerosis patients. Susac syndrome patients met recently defined diagnostic criteria for definite or probable disease. CD8+ TEMRA cells were enriched by FACS, while bulk CD8+ and CD4+ T cells were purified by magnetic negative isolation. Blood was drawn into EDTA tubes, processed within 24 hours, and PBMCs were isolated by density gradient centrifugation. PBMCs intended for TCR sequencing were cryopreserved in liquid nitrogen and thawed later in a water bath at 37 degrees C. The sorted or isolated CD4+, CD8+ and CD8+ TEMRA cells reached a purity of at least 90%. For this clonotype: Its binding antigen is unknown. Base quality data are lacking; no much larger clone is found one base away.

RNA was extracted using the RNeasy kit, and roughly 0.5 to 1 ug of the RNA was reverse transcribed with random hexamers. The immunoSEQ multiplex PCR assay, covering 54 Vbeta and 13 Jbeta segments, was used to amplify TCR beta CDR3 regions. PCR amplification bias was corrected using a synthetic template baseline for primer optimization and computational correction. Per the authors' processing: Reads were annotated to V, D and J genes per IMGT and analyzed with immunoSEQ Analyzer, keeping only productive sequences. Clonality was computed as one minus Shannon entropy normalized by log2 of the number of productive unique sequences. For each patient and control, public and private clones were evaluated within the 100 most prevalent clones. Susac-specific clones were defined as absent from healthy and MS cohorts, around 980 published viral clones and other ImmuneACCESS disease sequences. The raw public reads went through TCRdb reprocessing: fastp at Q25, MiXCR clone calling, in-frame beta chains kept. When rows share a CDR3 protein, they turn into one entry using the most common DNA and genes. Here the V and J calls rest on TCRdb's processing, not on the authors' analysis. Here the sample has 65,000 to 95,000 distinct CDR3 sequences; approximately 95% occur a single time. Clones ranked in the top ten supply approximately 1% of the sample.

The CDR3 holds 15 amino acids from the cysteine to the phenylalanine. This entry keeps only the CDR3 DNA: 45 bases, framed from base 1. The junction shows trimming of 1 base on V and 5 bases on J, and the gene matches do not reach 7 bases of it. The germline V gene yields MDHEN for CDR1 and SYDVKM for CDR2. Sequencing was carried out using CD8+ T cells from PBMCs. The rearrangement combines TRBV28 with TRBJ2-7; a stretch of 8 junction bases matches TRBD2. The receptor was derived from a human donor with Susac syndrome. The DNA sequence is as follows: TGTGCCAGCAGTTTATTGACCAGCGGGAGCAACGAGCAGTACTTC. This translates into CASSLLTSGSNEQYF.